Listed here is a single TCR beta chain. Its antigen remains unidentified. This specimen belongs to a study of CD8 T cells in ankylosing spondylitis. Overall study findings and caveats: Significantly higher representation of disease-linked clones was reported for matched ankylosing spondylitis synovial fluid. Ankylosing spondylitis blood appeared to be characterized by a TCR beta motif of under ten highly homologous variants.

The CDR3 has 15 amino acids. Germline loops: CDR1 SGHNT, CDR2 YENEEA. V shed 0 bases and J shed 5 bases, with 11 bases lying between them. TCRdb fed the 5' RACE reads into MiXCR, producing one record per CDR3 protein. The data show 670,000 or so distinct CDR3 sequences, with under 20% seen just once and about 19% held by the top ten. The chain uses TRBV11-3 and TRBJ2-1; tentative D call: TRBD2 (5 bases). What was sequenced was blood, either unsorted or a sorted T cell fraction (not recorded which). This TCR was recovered from a male donor with ankylosing spondylitis. This CDR3 reads CASSLDGSGHNEQFF. DNA of the CDR3: TGTGCCAGCAGCTTAGATGGCAGCGGTCACAATGAGCAGTTCTTC.